This TCR beta chain originates from a study of T cells in Graves' hyperthyroidism and ophthalmopathy. To note about this clonotype: Its target is not known. Its ends do not fully match the called genes, so a read error is possible.

Used for diagnoses were clinical symptoms, serum thyroxine and TRAb, thyroid ultrasound and orbital computed tomography. Whole-study results and caveats: Most thyroid clonotypes with frequency above 0.001 were detected in blood. Stable hyperthyroidism was told apart from ophthalmopathy by a model built on 13 V-J features.

Amplified TCR beta CDR3 regions came from RNA transcripts. HTBI primers drove first-round RT-PCR of the TCR CDR3. TCRdb itself ran the multiplex PCR reads through MiXCR, one entry per CDR3 protein. The sample shows 490,000 or so distinct CDR3 sequences, around 50% of them seen only once. This CDR3 has 18 amino acids. Germline V lookup: CDR1 SQVTM, CDR2 ANQGSEA. The sample taken for sequencing was peripheral blood or thyroid tissue (not recorded which). The TCR originated in an adult woman with Graves' disease, either hyperthyroidism or ophthalmopathy (not recorded which). The rearrangement uses TRBV29-1 and TRBJ2-5, with D tentatively TRBD1 (6 bases). The CDR3 sequence: CSIEGGEQGWGYQETQYF. Here the CDR3 DNA reads TGCAGCATTGAAGGGGGTGAGCAGGGATGGGGATATCAAGAGACCCAGTACTTC. Together with reference TRBV29-1 and TRBJ2-5, the CDR3 gives the full variable domain: SAVISQKPSRDICQRGTSLTIQCQVDSQVTMMFWYRQQPGQSLTLIATANQGSEATYESGFVIDKFPISRPNLTFSTLTVSNMSPEDSSIYLCSIEGGEQGWGYQETQYFGPGTRLLVL.